These T cell receptor beta chains were read from a single sample in a study of vaccination effects on CD4 cells after COVID-19. Measured with immunoSEQ multiplex PCR; TCRdb has only the in-frame clones, and not every one. Of around 59,000 clones listed, about 78% are singletons. These TCRs' antigens remain unknown. Sample: CD4+ T cells from PBMCs cultured with HCoV-OC43 spike peptides, taken after COVID-19 vaccination. The receptors come from a human donor who received a COVID-19 vaccine. Both conserved end residues are part of each CDR3. The D gene is left open where the match is weak. The size entry is marked missing in some rows and otherwise reads once, few, many or a size class.

>TRBD1|TRBJ2-1|.|TRBV27
TGTGCCAGCAGTTTGTCCCGGGACAGGGGGTATTACAATGAGCAGTTCTTC
CASSLSRDRGYYNEQFF
>TRBD1|TRBJ1-6|.|TRBV5-6
TGTGCCAGCAGCGGATACGACAGGGGCAATTCACCCCTCCACTTT
CASSGYDRGNSPLHF
>TRBD1|TRBJ1-4|.|TRBV4-1
TGCGCCAGCAGCCAAAGGACAGGGGGCGGAATAACTAATGAAAAACTGTTTTTT
CASSQRTGGGITNEKLFF
>.|TRBJ2-6|.|TRBV6-6
TGTGCCAGCAGTATACCTTACGGGGCCAACGTCCTGACTTTC
CASSIPYGANVLTF
>TRBD1|TRBJ1-1|.|TRBV5-4
TGTGCCAGCAGCTTGGGACAGGGGGCGACGAACACTGAAGCTTTCTTT
CASSLGQGATNTEAFF
>TRBD1|TRBJ2-2|.|TRBV24-1
TGTGCCACCAGAGGGACAGGGGAGAATTGGGAGCTGTTTTTT
CATRGTGENWELFF
>.|TRBJ1-1|.|TRBV5-4
TGTGCCAGCAGCTTGGGGCGGACTGTGAACACTGAAGCTTTCTTT
CASSLGRTVNTEAFF
>TRBD1|TRBJ1-1|once|TRBV6-5
TGTGCCAGCAGTCCGGGACAGCCGACGACTGAAGCTTTCTTT
CASSPGQPTTEAFF
>TRBD1|TRBJ2-2|.|TRBV12-5
TGTGCTAGTGGCCCACGTGGATTAGGACAGGGGGCAGGGACCGGGGAGCTGTTTTTT
CASGPRGLGQGAGTGELFF
>.|TRBJ2-2|.|TRBV11-2
TGTGCCAGCAGCTTATCCCGCCCATCGGGCAGAAGTAACGGGGAGCTGTTTTTT
CASSLSRPSGRSNGELFF
>TRBD1|TRBJ1-6|once|TRBV19
TGTGCCACAAGGGACAGGGAGAATTCACCCCTCCACTTT
CATRDRENSPLHF
>TRBD2|TRBJ2-1|once|TRBV19
TGTGCCAGTAGCCTCCTGACTAGCGGGGGGTCGGATGAGCAGTTCTTC
CASSLLTSGGSDEQFF
>TRBD2|TRBJ2-5|.|TRBV5-6
TGTGCCAGCAGCGCGGGAGGGTGGCAAGAGACCCAGTACTTC
CASSAGGWQETQYF
>TRBD1|TRBJ1-2|.|TRBV6-1
TGTGCCAGCAGTGACCGACAGGGGTTATCGAATGGCTACACCTTC
CASSDRQGLSNGYTF
>TRBD1|TRBJ1-2|once|TRBV7-3
TGTGCCAGCAGCTCCTCAGGGTCTGGTGAGGGGGCCTATGGCTACACCTTC
CASSSSGSGEGAYGYTF